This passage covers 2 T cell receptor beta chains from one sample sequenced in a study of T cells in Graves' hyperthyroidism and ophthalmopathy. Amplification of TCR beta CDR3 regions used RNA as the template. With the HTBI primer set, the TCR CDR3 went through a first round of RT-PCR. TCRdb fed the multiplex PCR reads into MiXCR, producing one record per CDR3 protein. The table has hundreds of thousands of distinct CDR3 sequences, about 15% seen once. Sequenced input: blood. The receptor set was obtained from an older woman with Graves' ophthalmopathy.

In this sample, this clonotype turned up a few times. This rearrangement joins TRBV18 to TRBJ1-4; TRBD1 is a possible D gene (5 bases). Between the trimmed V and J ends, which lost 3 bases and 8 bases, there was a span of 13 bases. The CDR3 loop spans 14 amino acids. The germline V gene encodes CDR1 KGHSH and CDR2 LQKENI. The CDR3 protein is CASSPAPGGEKLFF. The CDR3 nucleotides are TGTGCCAGCTCACCTGCTCCCGGGGGAGAAAAACTGTTTTTT.

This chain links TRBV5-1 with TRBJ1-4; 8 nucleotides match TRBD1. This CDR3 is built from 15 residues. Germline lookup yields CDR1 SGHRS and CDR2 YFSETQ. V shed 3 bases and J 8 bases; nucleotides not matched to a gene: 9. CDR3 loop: CASSWRDRKGEKLFF. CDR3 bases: TGCGCCAGCAGCTGGAGGGACAGGAAAGGGGAAAAACTGTTTTTT.